The 2 T cell receptor beta chains below come from one sample, sequenced in a study of blood T cells in healthy people across ages. Then a second PCR, running roughly 7 to 11 cycles, was carried out with a sample-barcoded 5' primer and a J-beta primer mix. One entry per CDR3 protein, called by TCRdb with MiXCR from the 5' RACE reads. The sample includes 600,000 to 800,000 distinct CDR3 sequences, roughly 21% seen only once; the top ten take roughly 3.4%. The sample was blood. The receptor source for this set is a man aged 65 to 79 in good health.

The gene calls are TRBV23-1 and TRBJ2-5, with D perhaps matching TRBD1 (6 bases). The last part of the DNA fits TRBJ2-7 better; the J call may be wrong. TRBV23-1 carries the ORF label, with uncertain function. CDR3 length equals 15 residues. The CDR3 sequence: CASSHRDTTYLEQYF. Here the CDR3 DNA reads TGCGCCAGCAGTCACCGGGACACTACCTACCTCGAGCAGTACTTC.

This clonotype came up a few times. The V and J genes are TRBV28 and TRBJ1-2; D gene uncertain. The V end was cut by 6 bases, the J end by 0 bases, with 14 bases between. The CDR3 has 15 residues. Germline V CDR1 and CDR2: MDHEN, SYDVKM. DNA for the CDR3: TGTGCCAGCAGCTCAGCGCCAGGTCCTAACTATGGCTACACCTTC. This encodes CASSSAPGPNYGYTF.